This T cell receptor beta chain was sequenced for a study of T-cell memory formation after mild COVID-19 (dated by TCRdb to 2020 to 2023). Regarding the study in general: Most TCR sequence clusters were specific to one of the two donors. In a couple of donors, T-cell clones that expanded and contracted after mild COVID-19 were tracked by sequencing TCRalpha and TCRbeta repertoires over time. The cohort comprised two young, previously healthy adult volunteers, one female and one male.

Findings and caveats that apply to the study as a whole: The study covered only a couple of mild cases, and larger cohorts including severe cases with pre-infection samples were considered necessary. Contracting CD4+ clones turned up mainly in the CM and EM memory subsets, whereas EMRA was where CD8+ clones were enriched. Whether the second-wave clones peaking on day 37 were SARS-CoV-2 specific was not confirmed. From day 15 to 85, contracting clones showed balanced CD4/CD8 phenotypes, whereas a second wave of clones that expanded from day 15 to 37 leaned towards CD4+. Some responding clones were detected in pre-infection memory, which suggested that pre-existing cross-reactive memory T cells had joined the SARS-CoV-2 response.

The run used an Illumina NovaSeq 6000. TCRalpha and TCRbeta cDNA libraries were constructed by 5'RACE with constant-segment primers, with sample barcodes and unique molecular identifiers being introduced. Trizol reagent was used to extract RNA from every sample. The libraries were amplified in two PCR steps, and the second step added a second sample barcode and Illumina TruSeq adapters. Sequencing of libraries was performed on an Illumina NovaSeq with 2 x 150 bp paired-end reads. On the authors' methods: The reads were demultiplexed and collapsed into UMI-guided consensus sequences using migec v1.2.7. Using mixcr v2.1.11, the UMI consensuses were aligned to TRA and TRB V and J templates and assembled into clonotypes. Clonotypes were classified as expanded or contracted when called significant by both edgeR and NoisET, with noise models trained on biological replicates. For edgeR calls, a false discovery rate-adjusted p below 0.01 and a log2 fold-change threshold of 1 were applied. As an exploratory analysis of dynamics, max-normalized trajectories of the 1000 most abundant clonotypes were examined with PCA combined with hierarchical clustering. Separately sequenced CD4+ and CD8+ repertoires were used to assign a CD4 or CD8 phenotype to each responding clone. TCRdb handled the public reads itself, with Q25 trimming in fastp and clone calling in MiXCR, and kept productive beta chains. Each CDR3 protein appears once, grouped with its most common genes and DNA. The V and J calls come from TCRdb's annotation, not from the publication. The sample profile shows a few hundred thousand distinct CDR3 sequences; 28% of them were found once. The ten largest clones take up approximately 13% of the sample.

Of note for this clonotype: This receptor's antigen is unknown. No base qualities exist here, and no much larger clone lies one base off it.

The germline V gene (reference sequence) supplies CDR1 DFQATT and CDR2 SNEGSKA. The CDR3 spans 13 residues, from the cysteine through the phenylalanine. Only the CDR3 DNA stays, 39 bases, in frame from base 1. The germline ends are 15 bases apart after V is trimmed by 6 bases and J by 3 bases. Ficoll-Paque density gradient centrifugation was used to isolate PBMCs. The source of this sequence is an adult woman who had mild COVID-19 (a few samples of this study predate the infection). The sample titles of this study are shuffled in the database, so cell type and time point are left out; the donor was told from shared clones. Here the chain combines TRBV20-1 and TRBJ2-7; tentative D gene TRBD2, with 6 bases matching. Sequencing used PBMCs or a T cell subset sorted from them (not recorded which). In nucleotides, the sequence is TGCAGTGCAGCCCCTCTCGGGAGCTACGAGCAGTACTTC. Translated, it reads CSAAPLGSYEQYF.